This TCR beta chain was captured in a study of identical twins. V gave up 3 bases and J gave up 4 bases, with 13 bases separating them. The CDR3 totals 15 residues. This clonotype was seen a handful of times. From the 5' RACE reads, TCRdb called clonotypes with MiXCR, one entry per CDR3 protein. The sample carries 500,000 to 700,000 distinct CDR3 sequences, 7% to 7.5% recorded once. In every case, the donor was a healthy Caucasian. The data were also submitted as part of a second study, on yellow fever vaccine responses in identical twins.

Material for sequencing was PBMCs. The V gene is TRBV12-3 or TRBV12-4, the J gene TRBJ2-1; D is tentatively TRBD1 or TRBD2 (6 bases each). This sequence was found in a woman aged 18-29 years in good health. The CDR3 spells CASSFKGGPYNEQFF. CDR3 sequence (DNA): TGTGCCAGCAGTTTTAAGGGGGGACCGTACAATGAGCAGTTCTTC.